This TCR beta chain was captured in a study of PD-1 blockade in classical Hodgkin lymphoma. Only in-frame clones appear in the TCRdb table, and some are missing; sequencing was by immunoSEQ multiplex PCR. Among roughly 70,000 clones, 70% to 80% were seen once, and the ten largest hold approximately 8.4%. This clone has a handful of counts. Relapse was seen in all patients after autologous stem cell transplantation, and brentuximab vedotin exposure was variable. Germline CDR1 reads SGHVS; CDR2 reads FNYEAQ. The V and J ends lost 5 bases and 0 bases, in that order; junction bases with no gene match: 3. The CDR3 length is 15 residues.

The sequence was obtained from a human donor with classical Hodgkin lymphoma. The genes are TRBV7-6 and TRBJ2-2; TRBD1 aligns across 7 bases. The source material was peripheral blood mononuclear cells (PBMCs), sampled before the second cycle of nivolumab. The CDR3 DNA sequence: TGTGCCAGCAGCGCCGGGACAGCGAACACCGGGGAGCTGTTTTTT. Protein: CASSAGTANTGELFF.